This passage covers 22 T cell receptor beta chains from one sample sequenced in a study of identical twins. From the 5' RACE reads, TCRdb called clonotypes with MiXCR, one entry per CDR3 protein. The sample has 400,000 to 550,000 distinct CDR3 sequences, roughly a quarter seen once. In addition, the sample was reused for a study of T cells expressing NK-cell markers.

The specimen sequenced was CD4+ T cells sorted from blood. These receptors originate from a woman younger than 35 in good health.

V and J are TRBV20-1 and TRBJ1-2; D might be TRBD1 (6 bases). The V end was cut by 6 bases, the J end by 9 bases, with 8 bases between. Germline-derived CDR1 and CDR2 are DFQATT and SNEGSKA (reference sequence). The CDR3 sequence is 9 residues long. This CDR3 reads CSAQGSYTF. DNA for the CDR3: TGCAGTGCACAGGGCAGCTACACCTTC.

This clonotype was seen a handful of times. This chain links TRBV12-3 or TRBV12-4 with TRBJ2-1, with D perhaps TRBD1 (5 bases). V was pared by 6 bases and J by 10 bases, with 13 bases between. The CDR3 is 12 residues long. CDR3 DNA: TGTGCCAGCAGCCGTCAGGGCGGAGAGCAGTTCTTC. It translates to CASSRQGGEQFF.

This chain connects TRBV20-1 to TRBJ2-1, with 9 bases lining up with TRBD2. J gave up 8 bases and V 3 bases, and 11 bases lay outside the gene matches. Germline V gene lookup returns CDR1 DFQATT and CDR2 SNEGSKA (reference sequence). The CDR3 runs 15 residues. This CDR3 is CSASVTVAGVYEQFF. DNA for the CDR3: TGCAGTGCTAGCGTTACGGTAGCGGGAGTTTATGAGCAGTTCTTC.

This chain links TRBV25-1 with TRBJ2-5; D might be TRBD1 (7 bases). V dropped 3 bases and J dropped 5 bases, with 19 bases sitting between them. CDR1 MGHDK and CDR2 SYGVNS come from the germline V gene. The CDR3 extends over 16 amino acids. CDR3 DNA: TGTGCCAGCAGTGACCGGCCCTCGACAGGGAGGGAGACCCAGTACTTC. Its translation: CASSDRPSTGRETQYF.

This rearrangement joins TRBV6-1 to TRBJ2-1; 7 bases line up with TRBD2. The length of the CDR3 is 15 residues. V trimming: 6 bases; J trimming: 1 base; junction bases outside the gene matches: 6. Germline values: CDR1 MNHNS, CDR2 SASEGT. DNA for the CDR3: TGTGCCAGCAGGACTTCGGGGGGATCCTACAATGAGCAGTTCTTC. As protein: CASRTSGGSYNEQFF.

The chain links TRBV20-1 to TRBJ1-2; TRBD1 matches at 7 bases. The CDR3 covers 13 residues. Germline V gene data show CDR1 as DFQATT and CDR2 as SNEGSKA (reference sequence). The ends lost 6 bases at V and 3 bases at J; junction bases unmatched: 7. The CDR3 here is CSALDRHYYGYTF. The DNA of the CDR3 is TGCAGTGCCCTGGACAGGCACTACTATGGCTACACCTTC.

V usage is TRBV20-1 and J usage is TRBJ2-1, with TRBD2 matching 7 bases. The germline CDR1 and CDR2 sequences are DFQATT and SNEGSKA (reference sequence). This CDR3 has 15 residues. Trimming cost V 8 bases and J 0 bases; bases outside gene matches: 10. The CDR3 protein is CSTPSGGGSYNEQFF. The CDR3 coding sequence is TGCAGTACCCCATCGGGCGGGGGCTCCTACAATGAGCAGTTCTTC.

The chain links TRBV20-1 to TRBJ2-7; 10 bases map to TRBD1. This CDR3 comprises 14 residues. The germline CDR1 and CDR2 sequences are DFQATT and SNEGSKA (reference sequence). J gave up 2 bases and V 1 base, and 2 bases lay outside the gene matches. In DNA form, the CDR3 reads TGCAGTGCTAGAGGGACAGGGGGTACCTACGAGCAGTACTTC. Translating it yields CSARGTGGTYEQYF.

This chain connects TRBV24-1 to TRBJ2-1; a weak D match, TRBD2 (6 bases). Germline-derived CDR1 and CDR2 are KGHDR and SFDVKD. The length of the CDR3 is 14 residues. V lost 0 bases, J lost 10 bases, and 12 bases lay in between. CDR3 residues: CATSDLRGGGEQFF. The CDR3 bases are TGTGCCACCAGTGATTTGCGGGGAGGAGGGGAGCAGTTCTTC.

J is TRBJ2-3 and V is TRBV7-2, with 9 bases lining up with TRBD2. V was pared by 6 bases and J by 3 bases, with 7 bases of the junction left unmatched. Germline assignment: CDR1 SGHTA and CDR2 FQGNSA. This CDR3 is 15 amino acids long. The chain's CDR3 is CASRRAGGPTDTQYF. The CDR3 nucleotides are TGTGCCAGCAGGCGGGCGGGAGGGCCAACAGATACGCAGTATTTT.

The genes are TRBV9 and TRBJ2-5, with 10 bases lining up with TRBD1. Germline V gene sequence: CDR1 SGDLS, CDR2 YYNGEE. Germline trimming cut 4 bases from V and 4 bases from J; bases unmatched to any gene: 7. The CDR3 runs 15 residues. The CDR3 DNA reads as TGTGCCAGCAGCAACCGACAGGGGGCGCGAGAGACCCAGTACTTC. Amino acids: CASSNRQGARETQYF.

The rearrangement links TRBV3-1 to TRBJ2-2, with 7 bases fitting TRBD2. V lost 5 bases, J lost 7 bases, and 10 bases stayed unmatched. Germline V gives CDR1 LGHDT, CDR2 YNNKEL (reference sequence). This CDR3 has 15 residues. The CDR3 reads CASSSSGKRGGELFF. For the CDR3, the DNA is TGTGCCAGCAGCAGCAGCGGGAAGCGGGGCGGGGAGCTGTTTTTT.

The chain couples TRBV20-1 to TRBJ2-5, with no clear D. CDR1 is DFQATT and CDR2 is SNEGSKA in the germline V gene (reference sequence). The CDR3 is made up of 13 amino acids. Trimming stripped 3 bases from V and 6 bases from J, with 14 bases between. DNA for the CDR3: TGCAGTGCTAGTCGTGATCTCGGGCAGACCCAGTACTTC. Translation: CSASRDLGQTQYF.

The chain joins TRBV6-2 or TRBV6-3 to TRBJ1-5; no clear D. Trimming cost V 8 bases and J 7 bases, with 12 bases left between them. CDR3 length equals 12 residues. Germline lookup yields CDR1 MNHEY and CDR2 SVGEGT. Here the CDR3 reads CASHPRGQPQHF. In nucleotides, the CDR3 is TGTGCCAGCCACCCGAGAGGCCAGCCCCAGCATTTT.

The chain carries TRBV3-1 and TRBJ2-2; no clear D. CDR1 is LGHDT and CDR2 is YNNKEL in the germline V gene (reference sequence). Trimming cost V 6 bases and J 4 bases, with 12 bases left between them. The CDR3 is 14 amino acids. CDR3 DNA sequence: TGTGCCAGCAGATTAAGTCCAAGCACCGGGGAGCTGTTTTTT. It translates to CASRLSPSTGELFF.

CDR3 in DNA: TGTGCCAGCAGTCGGGACAGTTTTTCCCCTGAAGCTTTCTTT. Translation: CASSRDSFSPEAFF. This chain links TRBV12-3 or TRBV12-4 with TRBJ1-1, with 7 nucleotides matching TRBD1. The CDR3 covers 14 residues. Trimming at V came to 5 bases and at J to 6 bases, leaving 9 bases not matched to a gene.

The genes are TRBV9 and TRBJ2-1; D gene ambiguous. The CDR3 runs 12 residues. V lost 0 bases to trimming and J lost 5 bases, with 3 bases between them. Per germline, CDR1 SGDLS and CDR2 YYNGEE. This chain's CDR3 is CASSVGDNEQFF. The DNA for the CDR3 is TGTGCCAGCAGCGTAGGGGACAATGAGCAGTTCTTC.

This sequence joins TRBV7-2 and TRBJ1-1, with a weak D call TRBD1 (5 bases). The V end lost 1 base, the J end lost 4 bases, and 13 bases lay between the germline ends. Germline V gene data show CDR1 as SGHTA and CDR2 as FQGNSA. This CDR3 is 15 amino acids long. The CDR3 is CASSLETYRGTEAFF. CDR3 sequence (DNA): TGTGCCAGCAGCTTAGAAACTTATAGGGGCACTGAAGCTTTCTTT. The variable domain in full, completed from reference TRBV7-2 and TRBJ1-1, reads GAGVSQSPSNKVTEKGKDVELRCDPISGHTALYWYRQSLGQGLEFLIYFQGNSAPDKSGLPSDRFSAERTGGSVSTLTIQRTQQEDSAVYLCASSLETYRGTEAFFGQGTRLTVV.

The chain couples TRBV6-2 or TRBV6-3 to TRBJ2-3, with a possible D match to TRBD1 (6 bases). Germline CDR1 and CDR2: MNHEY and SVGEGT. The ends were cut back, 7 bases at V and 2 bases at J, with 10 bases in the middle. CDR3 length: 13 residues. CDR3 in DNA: TGTGCCAGCAAGGACAGAAACACAGATACGCAGTATTTT. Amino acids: CASKDRNTDTQYF.

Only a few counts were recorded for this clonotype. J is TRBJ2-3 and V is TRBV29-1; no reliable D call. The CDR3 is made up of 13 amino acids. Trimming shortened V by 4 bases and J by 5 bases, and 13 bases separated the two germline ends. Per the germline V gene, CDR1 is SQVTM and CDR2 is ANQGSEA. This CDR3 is CSVAPSGIDTQYF. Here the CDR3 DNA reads TGCAGCGTTGCACCCTCAGGCATAGATACGCAGTATTTT.

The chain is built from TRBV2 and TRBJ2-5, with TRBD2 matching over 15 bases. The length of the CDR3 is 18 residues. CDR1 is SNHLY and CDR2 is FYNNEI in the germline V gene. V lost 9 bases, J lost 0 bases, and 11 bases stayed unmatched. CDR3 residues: CASAGTSGGSGYQETQYF. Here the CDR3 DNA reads TGTGCCAGTGCCGGGACTAGCGGGGGGTCGGGGTACCAAGAGACCCAGTACTTC.

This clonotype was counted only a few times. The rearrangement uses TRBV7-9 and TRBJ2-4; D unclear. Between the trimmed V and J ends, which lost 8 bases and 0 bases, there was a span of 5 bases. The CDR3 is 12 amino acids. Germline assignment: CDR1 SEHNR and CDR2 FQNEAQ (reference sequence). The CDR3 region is CASGLAKNIQYF. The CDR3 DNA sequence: TGTGCCAGCGGTCTAGCCAAAAACATTCAGTACTTC.